The 13 T cell receptor beta chains below were found in one sample sequenced in a study of response to subunit inactivated influenza vaccine. In TCRdb, the RT-PCR reads were re-called with MiXCR into one record per CDR3 protein. Here the sample spans approximately 530,000 distinct CDR3 sequences, roughly 7.6% being singletons. Source: PBMCs from blood, taken less than 25 months after vaccination. The receptors were gathered from a man aged 50-75 years who received an inactivated influenza vaccine.

CDR3 coding DNA: TGTGCCAGCAGCCAAGCGCTCGCCCATCAGCCCCAGCATTTT. Protein product: CASSQALAHQPQHF. J is TRBJ1-5 and V is TRBV3-1; unclear D gene. Between the trimmed V and J ends, which lost 1 base and 5 bases, there was a span of 9 bases. The CDR3 runs 14 residues. Germline CDR1 and CDR2: LGHDT and YNNKEL (reference sequence).

The chain is built from TRBV7-2 and TRBJ2-7; a possible D gene is TRBD2 (5 bases). V shed 5 bases and J shed 4 bases, with 18 bases lying between them. CDR3 length: 15 amino acids. Germline CDR1 SGHTA, CDR2 FQGNSA. The DNA for the CDR3 is TGTGCCAGCAGCCCAAGTGGTGCGGGTTCGTACGAGCAGTACTTC. Amino acids: CASSPSGAGSYEQYF.

The chain has TRBV15 and TRBJ1-4; D unresolved. There are 14 residues in the CDR3. Germline values: CDR1 LNHNV, CDR2 YYDKDF (reference sequence). Deletions cut 5 bases from V and 7 bases from J, with 14 bases between. The CDR3 coding sequence is TGTGCCACCAGCCATGGACGGACCATTGAAAAACTGTTTTTT. This translates into CATSHGRTIEKLFF.

This clonotype occurred many times. This rearrangement joins TRBV4-1 to TRBJ2-7; 7 bases line up with TRBD1. This CDR3 is built from 16 residues. Trimming removed 1 base from V and 7 bases from J; junction bases left unmatched: 13. Germline V lookup: CDR1 MGHRA, CDR2 YSYEKL. The CDR3 region is CASSQGFAGGLREQYF. Written as DNA, the CDR3 is TGCGCCAGCAGCCAAGGTTTCGCAGGGGGTCTAAGAGAGCAGTACTTC.

This clonotype was recorded many times. This chain uses TRBV6-1 with TRBJ2-1; D is uncertain. From germline, CDR1 is MNHNS and CDR2 SASEGT. Trimming pared 8 bases from V and 3 bases from J, leaving 11 bases between. This CDR3 contains 13 residues. The CDR3, as DNA: TGTGCCAGCGGGATTCGGCGCTACAATGAGCAGTTCTTC. It specifies CASGIRRYNEQFF.

The rearrangement joins TRBV27 to TRBJ2-5; no clear D gene. The CDR3 covers 10 residues. The V gene lost 9 bases and the J gene lost 2 bases, with 4 bases spanning the gap. Germline values: CDR1 MNHEY, CDR2 SMNVEV (reference sequence). For the CDR3, the DNA is TGTGCCAGGTCGCAAGAGACCCAGTACTTC. Translation: CARSQETQYF.

The chain recombines TRBV15 with TRBJ1-5; no clear D gene. The CDR3 is 13 amino acids. The germline gives CDR1 LNHNV, CDR2 YYDKDF (reference sequence). Trimming shortened V by 3 bases and J by 7 bases, and 10 bases separated the two germline ends. CDR3 residues: CATSSGGGQPQHF. The CDR3 DNA is TGTGCCACCAGCAGCGGTGGTGGGCAGCCCCAGCATTTT.

This clonotype has only a few counts. This rearrangement joins TRBV7-2 to TRBJ2-5; 8 bases fit TRBD1. Germline loops: CDR1 SGHTA, CDR2 FQGNSA. CDR3 length: 16 amino acids. Trimming removed 1 base from V and 4 bases from J; junction bases left unmatched: 8. DNA for the CDR3: TGTGCCAGCAGCTTAGAGGAGGACAGGGTTCGAGAGACCCAGTACTTC. Protein product: CASSLEEDRVRETQYF. Full variable domain (outside the CDR3, taken from reference TRBV7-2 and TRBJ2-5): GAGVSQSPSNKVTEKGKDVELRCDPISGHTALYWYRQSLGQGLEFLIYFQGNSAPDKSGLPSDRFSAERTGGSVSTLTIQRTQQEDSAVYLCASSLEEDRVRETQYFGPGTRLLVL.

The chain is built from TRBV12-3 or TRBV12-4 and TRBJ2-3; D possibly corresponds to TRBD2 (6 bases). The CDR3 sequence is 14 residues long. The V end was cut by 5 bases, the J end by 4 bases, with 13 bases between. The CDR3 bases are TGTGCCAGCAGTGTGACATCTAGCGCAGATACGCAGTATTTT. It encodes CASSVTSSADTQYF.

V usage is TRBV7-9 and J usage is TRBJ2-1; D unresolved. V lost 0 bases and J lost 9, with 6 bases in between. The CDR3 runs to 12 residues. CDR1 and CDR2 (germline): SEHNR, FQNEAQ (reference sequence). The CDR3 sequence: CASSLALPEQFF. CDR3 nucleotide sequence: TGTGCCAGCAGCTTAGCGCTTCCTGAGCAGTTCTTC.

This clonotype was seen a few times. V and J are TRBV5-1 and TRBJ1-2; D not resolved. The length of the CDR3 is 12 residues. Deletions cut 0 bases from V and 6 bases from J, with 6 bases between. Germline loops: CDR1 SGHRS, CDR2 YFSETQ. CDR3 bases: TGCGCCAGCAGCTTGGCCCTAGATGGCTACACCTTC. Translation: CASSLALDGYTF.

This rearrangement joins TRBV15 to TRBJ2-7; D unresolved. CDR3 size: 16 residues. The V end was cut by 0 bases, the J end by 0 bases, with 12 bases between. Germline assignment: CDR1 LNHNV and CDR2 YYDKDF (reference sequence). CDR3 nucleotide sequence: TGTGCCACCAGCAGAGATCCACCGTTGAGCTCCTACGAGCAGTACTTC. It translates to CATSRDPPLSSYEQYF.

This clonotype was detected many times. The chain uses TRBV20-1 and TRBJ2-5, with 7 bases identical to TRBD1. CDR1 is DFQATT and CDR2 is SNEGSKA in the germline V gene (reference sequence). Losses at the gene ends were 6 bases for V and 2 bases for J; bases not matched to a gene: 3. The CDR3 is 12 amino acids. The CDR3: CSAETGQETQYF. CDR3 in DNA: TGCAGTGCGGAGACAGGGCAAGAGACCCAGTACTTC.